This T cell receptor (beta chain) derives from a study of blood T cell repertoires in COVID-19. Study information: Collection of acute and convalescent COVID-19 samples took place in the United States, Italy and Spain.

Only one count was recorded for this clone. There are 14 residues in the CDR3. CDR1 and CDR2 (germline): SGDLS, YYNGEE. The V and J ends lost 4 bases and 0 bases respectively, with 11 bases between them. Methods used by the authors: Amplification of reference gene primers was used by the study to estimate nucleated cell counts. Profiled with immunoSEQ multiplex PCR; TCRdb holds only in-frame clones, not every one. V and J calls plus clone size are reproduced from that table; the DNA served to infer D and trimming. The sample shows about 180,000 clones, over 80% of them seen only once. The receptor was derived from a woman aged 40 to 50 with COVID-19, enrolled during active disease. The J gene is TRBJ2-7, the V gene TRBV9; possibly TRBD1 for D (6 bases). Sequenced input: peripheral blood. The CDR3 here is CASSLRDNSYEQYF. The CDR3 region has the DNA TGTGCCAGCAGCCTCCGGGACAACTCCTACGAGCAGTACTTC.